The TCR beta chain under discussion was sequenced for a study of cytomegalovirus exposure and HLA in healthy donors. The study, taken as a whole, reports: The authors later found HLA-associated TCR beta chains more clonally expanded than equally common others. Most TCR sequences proved rare, with some public TCRs found in many donors. HLA alleles showed associations with some 15,000 TCR beta sequences in a later analysis, at a 0.05 false discovery rate. A missense variant in DCLRE1C was later tied to TCR beta V- and J-gene trimming.

The CDR3 contains 15 residues. Germline CDR1 reads MNHNS; CDR2 reads SASEGT. Trimming at V came to 6 bases and at J to 1 base, leaving 5 bases not matched to a gene. Regarding this clone: Its antigen is unknown.

60 Vbeta and 13 Jbeta primers were used in PCR. This table comes from immunoSEQ multiplex PCR, and its TCRdb copy is limited to in-frame clones, with some not included. The data contain some 150,000 clones, around 78% of them singletons. Sample: PBMCs. The clonotype was recovered from a female donor in good health and CMV-seropositive. The chain couples TRBV6-1 to TRBJ2-2, with TRBD1 matching over 7 bases. The CDR3 nucleotides read TGTGCCAGCAGGACAGGGATTGGGAACACCGGGGAGCTGTTTTTT. This translates into CASRTGIGNTGELFF.